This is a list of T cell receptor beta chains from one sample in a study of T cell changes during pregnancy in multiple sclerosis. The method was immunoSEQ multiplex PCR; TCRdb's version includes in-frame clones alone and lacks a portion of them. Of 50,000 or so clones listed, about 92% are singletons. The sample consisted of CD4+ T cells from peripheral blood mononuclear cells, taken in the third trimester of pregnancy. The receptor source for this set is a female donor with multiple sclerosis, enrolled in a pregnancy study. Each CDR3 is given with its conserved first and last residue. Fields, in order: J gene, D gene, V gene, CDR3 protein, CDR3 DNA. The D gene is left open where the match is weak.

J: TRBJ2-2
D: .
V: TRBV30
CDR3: CAWGGTGDTGELFF
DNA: TGTGCCTGGGGGGGGACGGGCGACACCGGGGAGCTGTTTTTT

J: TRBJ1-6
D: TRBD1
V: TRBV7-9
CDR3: CASSLSGQGNSPLHF
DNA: TGTGCCAGCAGCTTGAGCGGACAGGGGAATTCACCCCTCCACTTT

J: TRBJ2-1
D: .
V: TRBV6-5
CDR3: CASRIRTPNVDEQFF
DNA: TGTGCCTCCAGAATACGGACTCCGAACGTGGACGAGCAGTTCTTC

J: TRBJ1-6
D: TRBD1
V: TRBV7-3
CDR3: CASSLGTANSPLHF
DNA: TGTGCCAGCAGCTTAGGGACAGCAAATTCACCCCTCCACTTT

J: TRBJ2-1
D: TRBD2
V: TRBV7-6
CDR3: CASSSAGTTLNEQFF
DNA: TGTGCCAGCAGCTCAGCCGGGACTACTCTCAATGAGCAGTTCTTC

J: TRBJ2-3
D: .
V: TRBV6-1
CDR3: CASSVGGGGTDTQYF
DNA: TGTGCCAGCAGTGTAGGGGGTGGTGGCACAGATACGCAGTATTTT

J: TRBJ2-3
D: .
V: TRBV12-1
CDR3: CASSQIPLASGSTDTQYF
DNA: TGTGCCAGCAGCCAAATCCCCCTGGCGAGCGGGTCCACAGATACGCAGTATTTT

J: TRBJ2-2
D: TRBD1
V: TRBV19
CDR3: CASSSTWTGIAGELFF
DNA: TGTGCCAGTAGTAGTACTTGGACAGGGATCGCCGGGGAGCTGTTTTTT

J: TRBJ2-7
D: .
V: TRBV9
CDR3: CASSVATRSKVSYEQYF
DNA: TGTGCCAGCAGCGTAGCTACCCGGAGTAAAGTTTCCTACGAGCAGTACTTC

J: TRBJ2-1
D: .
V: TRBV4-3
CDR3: CASSPSPGTSGNEQFF
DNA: TGCGCCAGCAGCCCAAGCCCCGGGACTTCCGGGAATGAGCAGTTCTTC

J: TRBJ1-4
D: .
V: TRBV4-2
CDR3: CASSQDREVATNEKLFF
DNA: TGTGCCAGCAGCCAAGATCGTGAGGTTGCAACTAATGAAAAACTGTTTTTT

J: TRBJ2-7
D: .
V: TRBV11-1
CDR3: CASSLDRQGPRPYEQYF
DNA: TGTGCCAGCAGCCTCGACCGCCAGGGGCCGAGGCCCTACGAGCAGTACTTC

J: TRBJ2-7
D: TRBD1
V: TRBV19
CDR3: CASSIGTENYEQYF
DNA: TGTGCCAGTAGTATTGGGACAGAGAATTACGAGCAGTACTTC